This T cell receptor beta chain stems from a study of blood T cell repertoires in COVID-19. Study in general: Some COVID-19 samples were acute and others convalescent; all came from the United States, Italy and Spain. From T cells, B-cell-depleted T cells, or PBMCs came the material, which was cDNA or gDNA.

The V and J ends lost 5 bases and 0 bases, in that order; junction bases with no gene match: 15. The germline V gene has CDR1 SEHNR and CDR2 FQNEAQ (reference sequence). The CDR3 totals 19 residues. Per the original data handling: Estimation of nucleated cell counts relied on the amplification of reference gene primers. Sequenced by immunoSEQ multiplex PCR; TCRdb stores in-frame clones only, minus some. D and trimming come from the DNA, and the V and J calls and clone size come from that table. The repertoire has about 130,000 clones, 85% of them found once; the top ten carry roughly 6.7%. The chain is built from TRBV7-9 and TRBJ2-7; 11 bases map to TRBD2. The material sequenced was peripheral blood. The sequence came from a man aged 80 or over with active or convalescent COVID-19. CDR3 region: CASSPVPGLAERNSYEQYF. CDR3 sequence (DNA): TGTGCCAGCAGCCCTGTACCGGGACTAGCGGAGAGGAACTCCTACGAGCAGTACTTC. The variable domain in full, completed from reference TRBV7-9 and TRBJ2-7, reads DTGVSQNPRHKITKRGQNVTFRCDPISEHNRLYWYRQTLGQGPEFLTYFQNEAQLEKSRLLSDRFSAERPKGSFSTLEIQRTEQGDSAMYLCASSPVPGLAERNSYEQYFGPGTRLTVT.